This T cell receptor beta chain was profiled in a study of T cell responses to AZD1222 COVID-19 vaccine. Sequenced by immunoSEQ multiplex PCR; TCRdb stores in-frame clones only, minus some. The data show under 80,000 clones, approximately 88% seen once. CDR1 is DFQATT, CDR2 SNEGSKA, per germline (reference sequence). Germline trimming cut 3 bases from V and 5 bases from J; bases unmatched to any gene: 11. CDR3 length: 15 residues. Study-wide findings and caveats: Targets within unmutated variant regions were reportedly found for nearly half of spike-specific TCRs.

As concerns this clone: What it binds is unknown.

The sequencing here drew on peripheral blood, taken on day 0 of AZD1222 vaccination. This clonotype was obtained from an adult in good health. This sequence joins TRBV20-1 and TRBJ2-7, with 9 bases aligning to TRBD1. The CDR3 protein is CSASPADRGRNEQYF. CDR3 DNA: TGCAGTGCTAGTCCTGCGGACAGGGGTAGGAACGAGCAGTACTTC.